The 20 T cell receptor beta chains reported below all come from one sample, sequenced in a study of T cell responses to AZD1222 COVID-19 vaccine. Measured with immunoSEQ multiplex PCR; TCRdb has only the in-frame clones, and not every one. The sample carries about 160,000 clones, about 91% recorded once. Material: peripheral blood, obtained on day 0 of AZD1222 vaccination. The receptors here all came from an adult in good health.

V usage is TRBV19 and J usage is TRBJ1-3; D not certain. V dropped 5 bases and J dropped 0 bases, with 17 bases sitting between them. Germline lookup yields CDR1 LNHDA and CDR2 SQIVND (reference sequence). This CDR3 has 17 amino acids. The CDR3 DNA is TGTGCCAGTAGTTCCCGTCCCCGAGGTTACTCTGGAAACACCATATATTTT. Its translation: CASSSRPRGYSGNTIYF.

This rearrangement joins TRBV4-2 to TRBJ2-6, with 9 bases that match TRBD1. The V and J ends lost 0 bases and 4 bases, in that order; junction bases with no gene match: 10. The germline V gene has CDR1 LGHNA and CDR2 YNFKEQ. The CDR3 extends over 19 amino acids. CDR3 DNA sequence: TGTGCCAGCAGCCAAGAGGGAGGACAGGGGAGTCTGGGGGCCAACGTCCTGACTTTC. It yields the protein CASSQEGGQGSLGANVLTF.

The rearrangement uses TRBV11-3 and TRBJ2-7; TRBD2 agrees at 9 bases. Per the germline V gene, CDR1 is SGHNT and CDR2 is YENEEA. With 4 bases clipped from V and 12 bases from J, the junction kept 10 bases outside the gene matches. The CDR3 loop spans 13 amino acids. The CDR3 spells CASSSLAGLKVYF. DNA of the CDR3: TGTGCCAGCAGCTCCCTAGCGGGGTTGAAGGTGTACTTC.

This clone was seen more than once but under ten times. The chain couples TRBV5-1 to TRBJ1-6; 10 nucleotides align to TRBD1. The length of the CDR3 is 14 residues. Unmatched junction bases numbered 2, after V lost 4 bases and J lost 7 bases. Germline V gives CDR1 SGHRS, CDR2 YFSETQ. CDR3 bases: TGCGCCAGCAGCCCGGACAGGGGGAATTCACCCCTCCACTTT. Its translation: CASSPDRGNSPLHF.

This clone was observed once. This chain uses TRBV28 with TRBJ2-1; D assignment may be TRBD1 or TRBD2 (5 bases each). The CDR3 loop spans 14 amino acids. The germline gives CDR1 MDHEN, CDR2 SYDVKM. V gave up 8 bases and J gave up 2 bases, with 13 bases separating them. The CDR3 DNA is TGTGCCAGCGGGGACGGCGGAACCTACAATGAGCAGTTCTTC. Its translation is CASGDGGTYNEQFF.

This rearrangement joins TRBV7-8 to TRBJ2-1; maybe TRBD2 (6 bases). The germline gives CDR1 SGHVS, CDR2 FQNEAQ. This CDR3 is 17 amino acids long. The V gene lost 2 bases and the J gene lost 0 bases, with 14 bases spanning the gap. This chain's CDR3 is CASSLTRLVVSYNEQFF. CDR3 bases: TGTGCCAGCAGCTTAACCAGACTAGTCGTCTCCTACAATGAGCAGTTCTTC.

This chain connects TRBV28 to TRBJ1-1, with D tentatively TRBD1 (6 bases). Looked up from germline, CDR1 is MDHEN and CDR2 is SYDVKM. Trimming removed 6 bases from V and 1 base from J, with 15 bases in between. CDR3 length equals 15 residues. CDR3 protein: CASSSGGAQNTEAFF. The CDR3 coding sequence is TGTGCCAGCAGCTCTGGGGGGGCCCAGAACACTGAAGCTTTCTTT.

The rearrangement joins TRBV6-5 to TRBJ2-1; no reliable D call. V was shortened by 8 bases and J by 5 bases, with 7 bases between the two germline ends. Germline V gene data show CDR1 as MNHEY and CDR2 as SVGAGI. The CDR3 contains 11 residues. For the CDR3, the DNA is TGTGCCAGCCCCACCCACAATGAGCAGTTCTTC. Protein product: CASPTHNEQFF.

The genes are TRBV7-2 and TRBJ2-1, with no clear D. The germline V gene encodes CDR1 SGHTA and CDR2 FQGNSA. The V end lost 4 bases, the J end lost 5 bases, and 15 bases lay between the germline ends. The CDR3 consists of 15 residues. The CDR3 DNA reads TGTGCCAGCAGCTCCCTAGGGCGTACCAACAATGAGCAGTTCTTC. Translation: CASSSLGRTNNEQFF.

This chain links TRBV5-4 with TRBJ2-3; 9 bases align to TRBD2. The length of the CDR3 is 17 residues. CDR1 and CDR2 from the germline V gene are SGHNT and YYREEE (reference sequence). With V trimmed by 4 bases and J by 2 bases, 11 bases remained unmatched. CDR3 residues: CASSPSSGELFTDTQYF. CDR3 DNA: TGTGCCAGCAGCCCCTCTAGCGGGGAACTTTTCACAGATACGCAGTATTTT. The full variable domain, in which reference TRBV5-4 and TRBJ2-3 provide the parts outside the CDR3, is ETGVTQSPTHLIKTRGQQVTLRCSSQSGHNTVSWYQQALGQGPQFIFQYYREEENGRGNFPPRFSGLQFPNYSSELNVNALELDDSALYLCASSPSSGELFTDTQYFGPGTRLTVL.

This rearrangement joins TRBV28 to TRBJ2-5; D is perhaps TRBD1 or TRBD2 (5 bases each). Per germline, CDR1 MDHEN and CDR2 SYDVKM. The CDR3 length is 15 residues. Trimming left V 5 bases short and J 2 bases short, with 15 bases between. The CDR3 coding sequence is TGTGCCAGCAGTGGGGACCCGCTGGGGCAAGAGACCCAGTACTTC. Its protein product is CASSGDPLGQETQYF.

The chain uses TRBV4-2 and TRBJ2-7, with TRBD2 as a possible D gene (6 bases). Per the germline V gene, CDR1 is LGHNA and CDR2 is YNFKEQ. V lost 3 bases to trimming and J lost 3 bases, with 18 bases between them. CDR3 length equals 16 residues. In DNA, the CDR3 is TGTGCCAGCAGCCAGGGTCTGTGGGAGGAGCTCTACGAGCAGTACTTC. The encoded protein is CASSQGLWEELYEQYF.

This chain connects TRBV28 to TRBJ2-7; D is unclear. This CDR3 is built from 13 residues. V was trimmed by 5 bases and J by 5 bases, leaving 13 bases between them. Germline V lookup: CDR1 MDHEN, CDR2 SYDVKM. CDR3 amino acids: CASSPTPWHEQYF. CDR3 DNA: TGTGCCAGCAGTCCCACTCCTTGGCACGAGCAGTACTTC.

The genes are TRBV6-1 and TRBJ1-4, with TRBD1 as a possible D gene (6 bases). The CDR3 has 13 residues. CDR1 and CDR2 (germline): MNHNS, SASEGT. V lost 1 base and J 7 bases, leaving 7 bases between the germline ends. Here the CDR3 DNA reads TGTGCCAGCAGTGAAGACAGGGTTGAAAAACTGTTTTTT. Amino acids: CASSEDRVEKLFF.

J is TRBJ1-2 and V is TRBV6-2 or TRBV6-3; 8 positions agree with TRBD1. Germline V lookup: CDR1 MNHEY, CDR2 SVGEGT. J lost 9 bases, V lost 2 bases, and 11 bases had no gene match. The CDR3 runs to 15 residues. This chain's CDR3 is CASSYEAGGLSRYTF. The CDR3 DNA sequence: TGTGCCAGCAGTTACGAAGCAGGGGGCCTTTCGCGCTACACCTTC.

The genes are TRBV5-1 and TRBJ2-3, with D maybe TRBD1 (6 bases). The V end lost 3 bases, the J end lost 6 bases, and 17 bases lay between the germline ends. Germline V gene lookup returns CDR1 SGHRS and CDR2 YFSETQ. CDR3 length equals 15 residues. The CDR3 sequence: CASSSFTGIGDTQYF. In DNA form, the CDR3 reads TGCGCCAGCAGCTCGTTCACAGGGATAGGCGATACGCAGTATTTT.

The chain carries TRBV19 and TRBJ1-4; weak D call: TRBD1 (5 bases). Trimming took off 6 bases at V and 5 bases at J, with 13 bases between the two ends. The CDR3 spans 14 residues. Germline assignment: CDR1 LNHDA and CDR2 SQIVND (reference sequence). The CDR3 loop is CASRHRPKNEKLFF. The DNA for the CDR3 is TGTGCCAGTAGACACAGGCCCAAGAATGAAAAACTGTTTTTT.

DNA for the CDR3: TGTGCCAGCAGACGACCAGGGAGAAGGGCCTACGAGCAGTACTTC. Translated: CASRRPGRRAYEQYF. The V gene is TRBV11-2, the J gene TRBJ2-7, with D perhaps assigned TRBD1 or TRBD2 (5 bases each). Deletions cut 6 bases from V and 2 bases from J, with 17 bases between. The CDR3 runs to 15 residues. Per germline, CDR1 SGHAT and CDR2 FQNNGV.

This rearrangement joins TRBV30 to TRBJ2-7, with TRBD2 matching over 8 bases. CDR3 length: 13 residues. Losses at the gene ends were 4 bases for V and 3 bases for J; bases not matched to a gene: 5. CDR1 is GTSNPN and CDR2 is SVGIG in the germline V gene (reference sequence). As DNA, the CDR3 is TGTGCCTGGAACCCGGGACTAGACTACGAGCAGTACTTC. Protein sequence: CAWNPGLDYEQYF. Variable domain in full (rest from reference TRBV30 and TRBJ2-7): SQTIHQWPATLVQPVGSPLSLECTVEGTSNPNLYWYRQAAGRGLQLLFYSVGIGQISSEVPQNLSASRPQDRQFILSSKKLLLSDSGFYLCAWNPGLDYEQYFGPGTRLTVT.

The CDR3 loop is CAISEGDRYEQYF. The CDR3 region has the DNA TGTGCCATCAGTGAAGGGGACAGGTACGAGCAGTACTTC. The chain has TRBV10-3 and TRBJ2-7, with TRBD1 matching 8 bases. Germline trimming cut 3 bases from V and 4 bases from J; bases unmatched to any gene: 2. CDR1 is ENHRY and CDR2 is SYGVKD in the germline V gene. The CDR3 runs to 13 residues.